This TCR beta chain was captured in a study of beta chain features in type 1 diabetes. Study outcomes and limitations: Amplification by PCR could prefer shorter templates, with the same effect in patients and controls.

This clone appeared a few times. Its antigen remains unidentified. Per germline, CDR1 GTSNPN and CDR2 SVGIG (reference sequence). This CDR3 is 15 amino acids long. V lost 0 bases and J lost 0, with 12 bases in between. Isolated RNA was reverse transcribed in full, so expressed TCRB transcripts were sequenced. Clones were sequenced by immunoSEQ multiplex PCR, and TCRdb holds only the in-frame ones, with some missing. This sample carries 300,000 to 400,000 clones, roughly an eighth of them seen once, and the ten largest clones take roughly 0.017%. The V and J genes are TRBV30 and TRBJ2-7; a possible D gene is TRBD1 (5 bases). The source material was naive CD4+ T cells from blood. The source of this sequence is a man younger than 35 in good health. The CDR3 DNA reads as TGTGCCTGGAGTGTTTCCCCGGACACCTCCTACGAGCAGTACTTC. This codes for CAWSVSPDTSYEQYF.